The source of this T cell receptor (beta chain) is a study of cytomegalovirus exposure and HLA in healthy donors. For this clone: Its antigen is not known.

Researchers ran the PCR with 60 Vbeta and 13 Jbeta primers. Some clones are missing from TCRdb's copy, which holds only in-frame ones; the method was immunoSEQ multiplex PCR. This sample has about 82,000 clones; around 77% occur once, and the top ten carry 3% to 3.5%. Study outcomes and limitations: Later analysis demonstrated an association between a missense DCLRE1C variant and TCR beta V- and J-gene trimming. In an earlier analysis, about 87% or about 30%: the productive usage of most TCR beta V segments. HLA-A and HLA-B allele assignments for most subjects were reportedly predicted accurately using TCR beta sequences.

Sequencing was done on a sample of PBMCs. The sequence was collected from a man in his forties or fifties in good health and CMV-seronegative.

The CDR3 nucleotides are TGTGCCAGTAGTATCAGCGGGTCCGGAGGCTACACCTTC. It specifies CASSISGSGGYTF. This chain connects TRBV19 to TRBJ1-2; D gene ambiguous. V lost 3 bases and J 8 bases, leaving 13 bases between the germline ends. CDR3 length: 13 residues. CDR1 is LNHDA and CDR2 is SQIVND in the germline V gene (reference sequence).